This TCR beta chain was retrieved from a study of glioma-infiltrating T cells after dendritic cell vaccination. Fresh-frozen tumor tissue and more than two years of survival data were available for all. V was clipped by 5 bases and J by 3 bases; unmatched bases: 6. Germline V CDR1 and CDR2: SGHTA, FQGNSA. CDR3 length: 15 amino acids. Primers: 60 V beta forward and 13 J beta reverse. Sequencing was performed with immunoSEQ multiplex PCR; in TCRdb, only in-frame clones are kept and a portion is missing. The sample holds over 950 clones, roughly 90% seen once. This material consisted of tumor tissue, taken before dendritic cell vaccination. The receptor comes from a human donor with glioblastoma. This chain links TRBV7-2 with TRBJ2-2; 7 positions agree with TRBD1. CDR3 region: CASSGKTGHTGELFF. The CDR3 DNA follows: TGTGCCAGCAGCGGAAAGACAGGGCACACCGGGGAGCTGTTTTTT. Full variable domain (rest looked up from reference TRBV7-2 and TRBJ2-2): GAGVSQSPSNKVTEKGKDVELRCDPISGHTALYWYRQSLGQGLEFLIYFQGNSAPDKSGLPSDRFSAERTGGSVSTLTIQRTQQEDSAVYLCASSGKTGHTGELFFGEGSRLTVL.